This T cell receptor beta chain comes out of a study of breast tumors, draining lymph nodes, adjacent tissues. Study results and limitations: Data only fit, rather than demonstrated, lymph node origin of most tumor T cells.

Using its own MiXCR run on the multiplex PCR reads, TCRdb lists one record per CDR3 protein. This sample has more than 10,000 distinct CDR3 sequences, with 50% found just once. Worth noting for this clonotype: Its antigen is not identified.

The CDR3 is 21 amino acids. The trim removed 3 bases at V and 0 bases at J, leaving 14 bases unmatched. This receptor was obtained from a female donor with breast cancer. Some clones in this sample may be carry-over from other donors' samples. The chain carries TRBV12-3 or TRBV12-4 and TRBJ2-1; TRBD2 matches 13 bases. The sample was tumor-adjacent breast tissue. CDR3 nucleotide sequence: TGTGCCAGCAGTTTCTTGATGACTAGCGGGAGGAACGTGAGCTCCTACAATGAGCAGTTCTTC. It translates to CASSFLMTSGRNVSSYNEQFF.